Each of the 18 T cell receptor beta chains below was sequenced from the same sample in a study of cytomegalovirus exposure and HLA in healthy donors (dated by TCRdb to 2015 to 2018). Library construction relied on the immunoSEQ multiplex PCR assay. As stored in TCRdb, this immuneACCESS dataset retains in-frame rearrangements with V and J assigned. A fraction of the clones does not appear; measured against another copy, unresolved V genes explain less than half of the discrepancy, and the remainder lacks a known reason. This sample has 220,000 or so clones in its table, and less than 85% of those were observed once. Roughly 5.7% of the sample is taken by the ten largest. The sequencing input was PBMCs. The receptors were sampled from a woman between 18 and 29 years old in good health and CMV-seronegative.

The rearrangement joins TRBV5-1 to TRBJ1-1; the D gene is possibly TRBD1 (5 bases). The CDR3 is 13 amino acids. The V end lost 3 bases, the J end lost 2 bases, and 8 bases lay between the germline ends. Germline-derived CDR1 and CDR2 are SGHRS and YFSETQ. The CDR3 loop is CASSWGSNTEAFF. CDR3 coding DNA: TGCGCCAGCAGCTGGGGCAGTAACACTGAAGCTTTCTTT.

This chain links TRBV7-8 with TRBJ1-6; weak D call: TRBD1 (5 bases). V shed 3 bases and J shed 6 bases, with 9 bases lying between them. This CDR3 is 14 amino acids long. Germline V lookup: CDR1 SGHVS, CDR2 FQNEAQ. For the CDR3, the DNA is TGTGCCAGCAGCTTCTCGACAGTTAATTCACCCCTCCACTTT. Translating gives CASSFSTVNSPLHF.

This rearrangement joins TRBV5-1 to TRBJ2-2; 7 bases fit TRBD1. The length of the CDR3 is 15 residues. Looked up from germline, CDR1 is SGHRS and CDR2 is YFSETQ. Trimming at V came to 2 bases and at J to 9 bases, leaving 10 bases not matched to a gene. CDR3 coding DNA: TGCGCCAGCAGCTTCGAGGGGGCGCAATCGAGGGAGCTGTTTTTT. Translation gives CASSFEGAQSRELFF.

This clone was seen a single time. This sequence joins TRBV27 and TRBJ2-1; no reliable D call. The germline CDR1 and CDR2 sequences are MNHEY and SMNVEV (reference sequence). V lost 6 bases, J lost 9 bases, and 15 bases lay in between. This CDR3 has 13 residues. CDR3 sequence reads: CASSLGSGIEQFF. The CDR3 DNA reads TGTGCCAGCAGCTTAGGGTCCGGTATTGAGCAGTTCTTC.

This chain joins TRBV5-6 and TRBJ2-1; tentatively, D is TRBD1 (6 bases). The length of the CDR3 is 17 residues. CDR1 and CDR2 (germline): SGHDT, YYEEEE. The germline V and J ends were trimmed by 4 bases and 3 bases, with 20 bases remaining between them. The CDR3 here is CASSPLPLGAVYNEQFF. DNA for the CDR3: TGTGCCAGCAGCCCCCTCCCCCTGGGGGCGGTCTACAATGAGCAGTTCTTC.

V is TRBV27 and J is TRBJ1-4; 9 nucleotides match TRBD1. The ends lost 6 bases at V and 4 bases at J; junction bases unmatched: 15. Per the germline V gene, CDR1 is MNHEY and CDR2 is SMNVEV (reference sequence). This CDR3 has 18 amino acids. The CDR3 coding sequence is TGTGCCAGCAGCCTGATACAGGGGGCGTTAGGAATTAATGAAAAACTGTTTTTT. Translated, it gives CASSLIQGALGINEKLFF.

The DNA for the CDR3 is TGTGCTAGTGGTTCTTCTAATCGGGGTAGGGAAGCTTTCTTT. This sequence encodes CASGSSNRGREAFF. This chain links TRBV12-5 with TRBJ1-1, with D unclear. Trimming removed 4 bases from V and 8 bases from J, with 17 bases in between. Germline-derived CDR1 and CDR2 are LGHNT and FRNRAP. The CDR3 loop spans 14 amino acids.

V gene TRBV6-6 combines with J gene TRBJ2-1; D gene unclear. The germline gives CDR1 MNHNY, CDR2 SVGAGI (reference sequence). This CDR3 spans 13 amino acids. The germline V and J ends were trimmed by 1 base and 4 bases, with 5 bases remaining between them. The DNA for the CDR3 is TGTGCCAGCAGTTACTACGGTTACAATGAGCAGTTCTTC. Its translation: CASSYYGYNEQFF.

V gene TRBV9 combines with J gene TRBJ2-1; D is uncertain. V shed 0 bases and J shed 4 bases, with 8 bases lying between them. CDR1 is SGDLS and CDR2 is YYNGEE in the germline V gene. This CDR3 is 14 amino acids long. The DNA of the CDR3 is TGTGCCAGCAGCGTAGGAACTTTGTACAATGAGCAGTTCTTC. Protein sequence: CASSVGTLYNEQFF.

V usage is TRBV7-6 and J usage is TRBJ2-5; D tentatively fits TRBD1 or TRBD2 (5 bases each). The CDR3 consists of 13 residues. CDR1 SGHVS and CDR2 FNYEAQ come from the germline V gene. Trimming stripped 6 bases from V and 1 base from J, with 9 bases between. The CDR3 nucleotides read TGTGCCAGCAGGGGGGAAGCCCAAGAGACCCAGTACTTC. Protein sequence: CASRGEAQETQYF.

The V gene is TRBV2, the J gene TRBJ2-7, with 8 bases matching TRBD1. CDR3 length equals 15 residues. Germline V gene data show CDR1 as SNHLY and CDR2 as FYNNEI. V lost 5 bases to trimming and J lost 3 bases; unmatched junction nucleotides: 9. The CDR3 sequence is CASSSDRGTFYEQYF. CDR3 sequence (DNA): TGTGCCAGCAGTTCAGACAGGGGTACTTTCTACGAGCAGTACTTC.

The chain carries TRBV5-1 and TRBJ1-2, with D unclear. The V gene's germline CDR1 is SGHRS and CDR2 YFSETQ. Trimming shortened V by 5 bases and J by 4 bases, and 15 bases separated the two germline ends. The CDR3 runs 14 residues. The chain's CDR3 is CASSSGPAGYGYTF. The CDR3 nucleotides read TGCGCCAGCAGTTCCGGACCAGCGGGCTATGGCTACACCTTC.

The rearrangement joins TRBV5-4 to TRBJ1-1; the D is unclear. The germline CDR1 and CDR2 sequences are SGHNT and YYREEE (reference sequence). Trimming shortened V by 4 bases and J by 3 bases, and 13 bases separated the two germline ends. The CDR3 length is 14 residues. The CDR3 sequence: CASSPTGTDTEAFF. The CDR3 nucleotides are TGTGCCAGCAGCCCCACGGGCACGGACACTGAAGCTTTCTTT. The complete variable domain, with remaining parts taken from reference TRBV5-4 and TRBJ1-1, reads ETGVTQSPTHLIKTRGQQVTLRCSSQSGHNTVSWYQQALGQGPQFIFQYYREEENGRGNFPPRFSGLQFPNYSSELNVNALELDDSALYLCASSPTGTDTEAFFGQGTRLTVV.

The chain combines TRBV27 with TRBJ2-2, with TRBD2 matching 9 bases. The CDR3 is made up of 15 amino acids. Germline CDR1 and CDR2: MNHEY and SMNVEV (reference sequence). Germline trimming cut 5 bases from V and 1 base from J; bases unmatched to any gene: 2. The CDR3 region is CASSNSGRNTGELFF. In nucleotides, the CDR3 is TGTGCCAGCAGTAATAGCGGGAGGAACACCGGGGAGCTGTTTTTT.

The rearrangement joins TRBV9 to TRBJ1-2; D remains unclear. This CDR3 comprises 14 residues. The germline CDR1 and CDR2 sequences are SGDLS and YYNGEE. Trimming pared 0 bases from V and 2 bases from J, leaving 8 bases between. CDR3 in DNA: TGTGCCAGCAGCGTAGGGAAGGCCAACTATGGCTACACCTTC. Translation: CASSVGKANYGYTF.

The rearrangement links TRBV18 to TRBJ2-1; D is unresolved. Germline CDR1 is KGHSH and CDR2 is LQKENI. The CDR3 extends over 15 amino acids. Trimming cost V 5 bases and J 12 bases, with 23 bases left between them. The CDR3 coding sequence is TGTGCCAGCTCAACTCCCGGGCCACAAAATGTAGGGCAGTTCTTC. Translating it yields CASSTPGPQNVGQFF.

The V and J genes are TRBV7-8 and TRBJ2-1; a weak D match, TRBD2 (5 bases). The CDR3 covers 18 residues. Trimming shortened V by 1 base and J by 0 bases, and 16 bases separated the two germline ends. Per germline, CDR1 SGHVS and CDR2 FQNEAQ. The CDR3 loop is CASSLGGVLLSSYNEQFF. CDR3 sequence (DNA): TGTGCCAGCAGCTTAGGGGGAGTCCTACTTAGCTCCTACAATGAGCAGTTCTTC. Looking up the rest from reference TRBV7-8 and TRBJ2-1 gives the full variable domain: GAGVSQSPRYKVAKRGQDVALRCDPISGHVSLFWYQQALGQGPEFLTYFQNEAQLDKSGLPSDRFFAERPEGSVSTLKIQRTQQEDSAVYLCASSLGGVLLSSYNEQFFGPGTRLTVL.

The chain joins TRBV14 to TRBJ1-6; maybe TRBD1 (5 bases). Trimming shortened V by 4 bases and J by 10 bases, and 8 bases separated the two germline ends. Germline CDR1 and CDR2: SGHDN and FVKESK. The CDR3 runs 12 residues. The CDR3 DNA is TGTGCCAGCAGCCCGGGGGACTCACCCCTCCACTTT. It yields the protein CASSPGDSPLHF.